This TCR beta chain was obtained from a study of shared clonotypes between healthy human individuals (dated by TCRdb to about 2020). For context, the study as a whole: The cohort comprised a couple of women and a few men aged 18 to 49 years. Leukapheresis yielded between about 0.9 and 9 billion PBMCs per donor. To increase sequencing depth and limit assay-specific biases, different laboratories used diverse techniques to prepare libraries and sequence TCR repertoires. For each donor, three plates each were used for CD4 naive and CD4 memory, two plates were used for CD8 naive, and one plate was used for CD8 memory. Blood TCR repertoires of roughly 5 healthy adults were deeply sequenced to estimate repertoire size and the extent of clonotype sharing between individuals.

TCR CDR3 regions were amplified from genomic DNA by multiplex PCR using the deep immunoSEQ assay. Genomic DNA extracted from each cell subset was distributed evenly over all wells of several immunoSEQ 96-well plates, and each plate served as one replicate. For sorted subsets, 200 to 250 ng of genomic DNA, equivalent to 25,000 to 35,000 T cell genomes, went into each replicate PCR. Purified libraries were measured with a Qubit 3.0 fluorometer, size-checked on a Bioanalyzer 2100, and measured again with the KAPA Library Quantification kit. Every immunoSEQ 96-well plate was sequenced on a separate single-read 150-cycle Illumina NextSeq 550 flow cell. The paper's data handling went like this. The immunoSEQ output contained only junctional sequences without quality scores, so filtering could not match that applied to full-length reads. To assign V/J genes and CDR3, sequences were annotated using PyIR, a Python wrapper for IgBLAST v1.9, with IMGT germline references. Reads were filtered out if the reads had weak V/J assignments (E-value above 1e-6), no CDR3, stop codons, out-of-frame junctions, or ambiguous translated residues. V3J clonotypes were defined as sequences sharing an identical inferred V gene, J gene, and CDR3 amino acid sequence. The percentage overlap between two repertoires was calculated by dividing the number of shared unique clonotypes by the size of the smaller repertoire. RTK rarefaction, the Chao1 estimator, and Recon v2.1 estimates of unobserved clonotypes were used to assess repertoire richness. OLGA was used to compute generation probabilities for all TCRbeta clonotypes that the gDNA method yielded from a few donors. Not all clones reach the TCRdb copy of this immuneACCESS table, which keeps in-frame sequences only. Checked studies attribute under half of the gap to unresolved V genes and leave the rest unexplained. V, J and clone size are those of that table, while D and trimming were read from the DNA. Here the sample has around 2.1 million clones; around 93% occur a single time. The ten biggest clones cover around 1.7% of the sample.

Study-wide conclusions, independent of this receptor: Across a handful of donors, approximately 5% of naive CD4, roughly 3.5% of naive CD8, 2% to 2.5% of memory CD4, and approximately 0.4% of memory CD8 clonotypes were shared. The small number of donors limited the genetic and exposure-history diversity represented. Pairwise subsampling led to the expectation that sequencing depth would affect the degree of clonotype sharing among donors. Even with the large sequencing depth, rarefaction of the sorted-subset datasets indicated that sequencing was incomplete. Compared with non-shared clonotypes, the clonotypes found in all four sorted-subset donors had higher generation probabilities. Only blood was sampled, and tissue TCR repertoires likely differ from those in blood. Larger estimated clonotype richness was generally found for naive subsets than for memory subsets.

CD8 naive samples were CD45RO-negative cells positively selected for CCR7, giving a CD45RA+CCR7+ population that excluded TemRA cells. The donors were healthy, HIV-negative adults who had no recently reported acute infections or vaccinations. Every donor was a Caucasian adult living in Nashville, Tennessee, USA. After blood collection by leukapheresis, PBMCs were isolated using Ficoll-Histopaque density gradient centrifugation and then cryopreserved in the vapor phase of liquid nitrogen. Purity and quantity of every magnetically sorted T cell population were checked by analytical flow cytometry. From each sorted fraction, genomic DNA was isolated and quantified by UV absorbance on a Nanodrop 2000c. Notes on this clone: It has no known antigen specificity. Per-base qualities were not stored, and no clone one base away is much larger.

For CDR1 and CDR2, the germline V gene lists SGHRS and YFSETQ. V loses 0 bases, J loses 13 bases, and the germline ends lie 8 bases apart. The CDR3 contains 12 residues, cysteine and phenylalanine counted. CDR3 DNA only is kept here, 36 bases in frame from base 1. This TCR derives from a man in his late teens or twenties in good health. Some clones in this sample may be carry-over from other donors' samples. Rearrangement joined TRBV5-1 to TRBJ2-6, with an unclear D gene assignment. The sample comprised naive CD8+ T cells from PBMCs. The label giving this sample's cell subset or site can be read as: CD45RA+CCR7+. This receptor has the CDR3 CASSLGQAVLTF. The nucleotide sequence reads TGCGCCAGCAGCTTGGGTCAGGCGGTCCTGACTTTC.